This T cell receptor beta chain was recovered during a study of Graves' ophthalmopathy and Graves' hyperthyroidism. Whole-study results and caveats: Thyroid clonotypes that were expanded above 0.001 frequency mostly also appeared in blood. Sensitivity of 87.88% and specificity of nearly 82% were achieved when a 13-signature model separated ophthalmopathy from stable hyperthyroidism.

Investigators amplified TCR beta CDR3 regions from RNA transcripts. A first-round RT-PCR used HTBI primers, followed by a second-round multiplex PCR. TCRdb passed the multiplex PCR reads through MiXCR, listing each CDR3 protein once. The sample consists of under 250,000 distinct CDR3 sequences, 20% to 25% of them appearing once. Many counts were recorded for this clonotype. The antigen is undetermined. Material for sequencing was peripheral blood. The sequence was collected from a woman aged 45 to 65 with Graves' ophthalmopathy.

The CDR3 loop reads CSAPASRSTDTQYF. In nucleotides, the CDR3 is TGCAGTGCCCCCGCCTCTCGGAGCACAGATACGCAGTATTTT. The chain recombines TRBV20-1 with TRBJ2-3; no firm D call. V was pared by 6 bases and J by 0 bases, with 13 bases between. The CDR3 extends over 14 amino acids. Per germline, CDR1 DFQATT and CDR2 SNEGSKA (reference sequence).